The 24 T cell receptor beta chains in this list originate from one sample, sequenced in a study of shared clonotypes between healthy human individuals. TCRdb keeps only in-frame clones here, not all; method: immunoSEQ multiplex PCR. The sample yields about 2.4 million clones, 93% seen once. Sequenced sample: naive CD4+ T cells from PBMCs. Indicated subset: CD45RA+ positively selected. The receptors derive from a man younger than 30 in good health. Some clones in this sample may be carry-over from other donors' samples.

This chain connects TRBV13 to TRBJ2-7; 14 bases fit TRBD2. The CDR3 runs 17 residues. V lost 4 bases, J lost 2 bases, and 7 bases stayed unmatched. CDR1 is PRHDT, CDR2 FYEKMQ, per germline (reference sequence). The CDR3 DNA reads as TGTGCCAGCAGCTCCGGACTAGCGGGAGGCAGCCCCTACGAGCAGTACTTC. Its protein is CASSSGLAGGSPYEQYF.

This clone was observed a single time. CDR3 nucleotides: TGCGCCAGCAGCTTGGGGTCTAGCGGGTCGATTTACGAGCAGTACTTC. Protein sequence: CASSLGSSGSIYEQYF. The rearrangement joins TRBV5-1 to TRBJ2-7; 8 bases align to TRBD2. Germline V gives CDR1 SGHRS, CDR2 YFSETQ. J gave up 4 bases and V 0 bases, and 9 bases lay outside the gene matches. This CDR3 contains 16 residues.

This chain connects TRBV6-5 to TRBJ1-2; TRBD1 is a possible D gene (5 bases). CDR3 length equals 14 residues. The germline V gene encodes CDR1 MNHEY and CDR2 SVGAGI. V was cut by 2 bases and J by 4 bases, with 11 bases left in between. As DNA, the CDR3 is TGTGCCAGCAGTTACGACGGGACCCTCTATGGCTACACCTTC. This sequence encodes CASSYDGTLYGYTF.

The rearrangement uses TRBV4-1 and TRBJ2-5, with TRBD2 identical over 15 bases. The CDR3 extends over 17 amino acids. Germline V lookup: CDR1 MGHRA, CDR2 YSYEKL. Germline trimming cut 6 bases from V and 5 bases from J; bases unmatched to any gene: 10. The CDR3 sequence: CASSQQGLAGGWETQYF. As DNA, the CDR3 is TGCGCCAGCAGTCAGCAAGGACTAGCGGGAGGGTGGGAGACCCAGTACTTC.

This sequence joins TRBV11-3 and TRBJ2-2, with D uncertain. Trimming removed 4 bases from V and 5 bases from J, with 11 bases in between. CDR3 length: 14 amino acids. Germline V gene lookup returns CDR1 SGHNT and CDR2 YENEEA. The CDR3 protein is CASSSTGRTGELFF. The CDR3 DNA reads TGTGCCAGCAGCTCCACTGGTAGGACCGGGGAGCTGTTTTTT. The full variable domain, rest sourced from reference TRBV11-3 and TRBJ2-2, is EAGVVQSPRYKIIEKKQPVAFWCNPISGHNTLYWYLQNLGQGPELLIRYENEEAVDDSQLPKDRFSAERLKGVDSTLKIQPAELGDSAVYLCASSSTGRTGELFFGEGSRLTVL.

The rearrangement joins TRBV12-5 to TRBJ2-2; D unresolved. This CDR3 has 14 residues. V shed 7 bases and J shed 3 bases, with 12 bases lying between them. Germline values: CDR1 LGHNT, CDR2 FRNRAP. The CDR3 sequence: CASAARTDTGELFF. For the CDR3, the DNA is TGTGCTAGTGCAGCGAGGACGGACACCGGGGAGCTGTTTTTT.

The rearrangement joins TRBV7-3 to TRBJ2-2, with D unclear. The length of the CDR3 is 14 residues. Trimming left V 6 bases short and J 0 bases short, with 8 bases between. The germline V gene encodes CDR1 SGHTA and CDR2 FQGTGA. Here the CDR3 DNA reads TGTGCCAGCAGACCAGACTCGAACACCGGGGAGCTGTTTTTT. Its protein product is CASRPDSNTGELFF. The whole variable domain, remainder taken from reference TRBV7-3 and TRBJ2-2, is GAGVSQTPSNKVTEKGKYVELRCDPISGHTALYWYRQSLGQGPEFLIYFQGTGAADDSGLPNDRFFAVRPEGSVSTLKIQRTERGDSAVYLCASRPDSNTGELFFGEGSRLTVL.

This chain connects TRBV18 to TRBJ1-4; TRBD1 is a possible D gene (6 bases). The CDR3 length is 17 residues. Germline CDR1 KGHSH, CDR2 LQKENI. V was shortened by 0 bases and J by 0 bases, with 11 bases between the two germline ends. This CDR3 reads CASSPPGTLATNEKLFF. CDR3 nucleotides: TGTGCCAGCTCACCACCGGGGACATTAGCAACTAATGAAAAACTGTTTTTT.

The CDR3 DNA is TGTGCCAGCAGTGACAGGGAAGGGACCCAGTACTTC. This translates into CASSDREGTQYF. The genes are TRBV2 and TRBJ2-5, with D maybe TRBD1 (5 bases). The V gene's germline CDR1 is SNHLY and CDR2 FYNNEI. Trimming removed 3 bases from V and 7 bases from J, with 9 bases in between. This CDR3 contains 12 residues.

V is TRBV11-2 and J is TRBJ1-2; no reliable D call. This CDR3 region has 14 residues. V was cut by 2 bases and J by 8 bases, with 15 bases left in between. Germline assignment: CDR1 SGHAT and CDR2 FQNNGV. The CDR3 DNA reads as TGTGCCAGCAGCTTAAGCCATGGAAGGGCCGGCTACACCTTC. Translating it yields CASSLSHGRAGYTF.

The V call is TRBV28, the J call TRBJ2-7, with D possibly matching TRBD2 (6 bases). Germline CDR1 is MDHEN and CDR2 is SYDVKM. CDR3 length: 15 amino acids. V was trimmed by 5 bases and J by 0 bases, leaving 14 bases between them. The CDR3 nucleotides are TGTGCCAGCAGTCTAAATCCGGGACTCTCCTACGAGCAGTACTTC. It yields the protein CASSLNPGLSYEQYF.

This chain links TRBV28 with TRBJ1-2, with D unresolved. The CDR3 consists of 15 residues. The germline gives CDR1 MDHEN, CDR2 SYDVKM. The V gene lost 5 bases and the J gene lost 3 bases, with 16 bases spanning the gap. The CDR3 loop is CASSPPLPRDYGYTF. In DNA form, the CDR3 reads TGTGCCAGCAGTCCCCCGTTACCGCGGGACTATGGCTACACCTTC.

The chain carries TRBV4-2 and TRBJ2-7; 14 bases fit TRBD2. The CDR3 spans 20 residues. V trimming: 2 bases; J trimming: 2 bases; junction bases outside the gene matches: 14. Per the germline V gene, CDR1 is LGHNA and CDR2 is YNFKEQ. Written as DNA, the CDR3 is TGTGCCAGCAGCCAACTTCCGGGACTAGCGGGAGCGCCCGACCCCTACGAGCAGTACTTC. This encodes CASSQLPGLAGAPDPYEQYF.

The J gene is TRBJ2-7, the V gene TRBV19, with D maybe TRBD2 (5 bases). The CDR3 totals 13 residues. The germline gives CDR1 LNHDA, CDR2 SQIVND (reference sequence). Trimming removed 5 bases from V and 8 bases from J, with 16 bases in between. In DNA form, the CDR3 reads TGTGCCAGTAGTGTCTCCAGCGGTGTAAAGCAGTACTTC. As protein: CASSVSSGVKQYF.

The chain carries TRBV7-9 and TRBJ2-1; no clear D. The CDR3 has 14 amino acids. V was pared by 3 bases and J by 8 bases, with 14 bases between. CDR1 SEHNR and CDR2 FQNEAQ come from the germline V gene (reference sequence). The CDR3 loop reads CASSFSGLYDEQFF. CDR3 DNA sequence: TGTGCCAGCAGCTTCTCCGGGCTTTACGATGAGCAGTTCTTC.

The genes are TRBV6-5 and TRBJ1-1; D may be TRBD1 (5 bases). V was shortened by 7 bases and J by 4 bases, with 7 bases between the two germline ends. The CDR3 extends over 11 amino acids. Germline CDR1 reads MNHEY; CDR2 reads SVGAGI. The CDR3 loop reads CASTGSTEAFF. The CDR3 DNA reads TGTGCCAGCACAGGGAGCACTGAAGCTTTCTTT.

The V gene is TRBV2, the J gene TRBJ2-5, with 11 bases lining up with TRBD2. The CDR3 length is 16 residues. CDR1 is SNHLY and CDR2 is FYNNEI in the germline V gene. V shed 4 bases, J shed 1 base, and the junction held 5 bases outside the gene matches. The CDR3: CASSGRLAGLQETQYF. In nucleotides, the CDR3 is TGTGCCAGCAGTGGCCGACTAGCGGGGCTCCAAGAGACCCAGTACTTC.

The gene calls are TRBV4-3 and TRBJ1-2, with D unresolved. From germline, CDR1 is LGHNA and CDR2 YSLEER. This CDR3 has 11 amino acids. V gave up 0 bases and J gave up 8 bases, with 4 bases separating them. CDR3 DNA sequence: TGCGCCAGCAGCCAAGAAAGGGGCTACACCTTC. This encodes CASSQERGYTF.

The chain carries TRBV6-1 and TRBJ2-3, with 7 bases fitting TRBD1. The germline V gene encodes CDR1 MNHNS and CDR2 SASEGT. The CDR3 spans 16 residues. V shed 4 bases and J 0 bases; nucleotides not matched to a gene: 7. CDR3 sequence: CASSAQGQVSTDTQYF. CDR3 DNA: TGTGCCAGCAGTGCACAAGGACAGGTTAGCACAGATACGCAGTATTTT.

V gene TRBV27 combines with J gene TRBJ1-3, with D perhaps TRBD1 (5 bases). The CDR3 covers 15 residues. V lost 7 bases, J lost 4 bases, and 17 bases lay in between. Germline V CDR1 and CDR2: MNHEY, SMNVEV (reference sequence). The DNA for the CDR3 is TGTGCCAGCAAATCGTGGGACGGTTCGGGAAACACCATATATTTT. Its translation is CASKSWDGSGNTIYF.

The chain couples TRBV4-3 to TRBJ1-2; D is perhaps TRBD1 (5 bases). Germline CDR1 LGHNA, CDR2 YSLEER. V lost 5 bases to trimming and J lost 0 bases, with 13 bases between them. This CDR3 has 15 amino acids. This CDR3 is CASSFTGTSNYGYTF. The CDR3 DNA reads TGCGCCAGCAGCTTTACCGGGACCTCTAACTATGGCTACACCTTC.

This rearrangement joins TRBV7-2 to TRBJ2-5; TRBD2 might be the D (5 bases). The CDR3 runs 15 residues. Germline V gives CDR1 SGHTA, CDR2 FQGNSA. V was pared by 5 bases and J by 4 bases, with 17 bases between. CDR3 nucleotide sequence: TGTGCCAGCAGCCAAAAACGGACTTCGGGAGAGACCCAGTACTTC. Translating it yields CASSQKRTSGETQYF. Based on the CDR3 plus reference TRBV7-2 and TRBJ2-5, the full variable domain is GAGVSQSPSNKVTEKGKDVELRCDPISGHTALYWYRQSLGQGLEFLIYFQGNSAPDKSGLPSDRFSAERTGGSVSTLTIQRTQQEDSAVYLCASSQKRTSGETQYFGPGTRLLVL.

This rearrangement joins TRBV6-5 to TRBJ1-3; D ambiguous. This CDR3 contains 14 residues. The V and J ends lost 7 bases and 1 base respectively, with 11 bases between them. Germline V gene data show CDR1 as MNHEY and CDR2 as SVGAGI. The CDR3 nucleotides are TGTGCCAGCAAAAGGCTTGGTTCTGGAAACACCATATATTTT. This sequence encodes CASKRLGSGNTIYF.

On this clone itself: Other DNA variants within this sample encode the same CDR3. CDR3 nucleotides: TGCGCCAGCAGCTCCCGACAGGGGGCCTACGAGCAGTACTTC. This translates into CASSSRQGAYEQYF. The chain uses TRBV5-1 and TRBJ2-7, with 9 bases matching TRBD1. This CDR3 comprises 14 residues. CDR1 is SGHRS and CDR2 is YFSETQ in the germline V gene. V lost 3 bases to trimming and J lost 2 bases; unmatched junction nucleotides: 3.